The next 3 T cell receptor beta chains were all read from a single sample in a study of cytomegalovirus exposure and HLA in healthy donors. Both 60 Vbeta primers and 13 Jbeta primers went into the PCR. TCRdb's copy holds only in-frame clones and misses some; the assay was immunoSEQ multiplex PCR. The sample holds tens of thousands of clones; approximately 81% are singletons and the top ten take just over 3%. The sequenced sample was PBMCs. These receptors all stem from a woman aged 18 to 35 in good health and CMV-seronegative.

The gene calls are TRBV7-6 and TRBJ1-1; D is possibly TRBD1 (6 bases). Germline CDR1 SGHVS, CDR2 FNYEAQ. This CDR3 region has 15 residues. The V end was cut by 5 bases, the J end by 0 bases, with 13 bases between. CDR3 protein: CASSPGHLMNTEAFF. The CDR3, as DNA: TGTGCCAGCAGCCCGGGACACCTCATGAACACTGAAGCTTTCTTT.

In the case of this clone: Other DNA variants within this sample encode the same CDR3. The CDR3 reads CASSEAGASDTQYF. CDR3 nucleotides: TGTGCCAGCAGTGAGGCAGGGGCGTCAGATACGCAGTATTTT. The V call is TRBV6-4, the J call TRBJ2-3, with D maybe TRBD1 (6 bases). The CDR3 contains 14 residues. Germline V gene sequence: CDR1 MRHNA, CDR2 SNTAGT. Trimming removed 3 bases at V and 4 bases at J, with 11 bases between.

V is TRBV7-9 and J is TRBJ2-1, with 11 bases identical to TRBD1. Per germline, CDR1 SEHNR and CDR2 FQNEAQ (reference sequence). This CDR3 spans 14 amino acids. J was trimmed by 8 bases and V by 4 bases; bases with no gene match: 4. This CDR3 reads CASSSRTGGYEQFF. As DNA, the CDR3 is TGTGCCAGCAGCTCTCGGACAGGGGGCTATGAGCAGTTCTTC.